The sequence of this T cell receptor beta chain was determined in a study of T cell repertoires in cytomegalovirus infection. One entry per CDR3 protein, called by TCRdb with MiXCR from the reads. Here the sample spans under 150,000 distinct CDR3 sequences, almost 9% being singletons. This clonotype was counted many times. The CDR3 runs 14 residues. From germline, CDR1 is ENHRY and CDR2 SYGVKD. V was cut by 3 bases and J by 5 bases, with 8 bases left in between. The sequenced material came from PBMCs. The chain is built from TRBV10-3 and TRBJ1-6, with a tentative D call TRBD1 (5 bases). This TCR was sampled from a human donor in good health (CMV status not recorded). Some clones in this sample may be carry-over from other donors' samples. The CDR3 reads CAISDVGDNSPLHF. In nucleotides, the CDR3 is TGTGCCATCAGTGACGTGGGGGATAATTCACCCCTCCACTTT.